Following are 11 T cell receptor beta chains from one sample sequenced in a study of blood T cells in healthy people across ages. Through a sample-barcoded 5' primer and a J-beta primer mix, a second PCR was run for about 6 to 11 cycles. MiXCR was run by TCRdb on the 5' RACE reads, yielding one entry per CDR3 protein. The table lists about 650,000 distinct CDR3 sequences, approximately 30% of them singletons. The specimen sequenced was blood. The receptors were gathered from a woman at least 80 years old in good health.

Remarks on this clonotype: A read error may explain this, as a much larger clone is one base away. The chain joins TRBV7-8 to TRBJ2-4; the match to TRBD1 covers 9 bases. The CDR3 length is 16 residues. Germline V gives CDR1 SGHVS, CDR2 FQNEAQ. V dropped 5 bases and J dropped 9; count of bases not matched to a gene: 14. CDR3 DNA sequence: TGTGCCAGCAGCGCACTGCTGGCGGGACAGGGAAGCATTCAGTACTTC. Its protein is CASSALLAGQGSIQYF.

This clonotype was seen at least ten times. V is TRBV4-3 and J is TRBJ1-1; the D is unclear. The germline gives CDR1 LGHNA, CDR2 YSLEER. V dropped 4 bases and J dropped 1 base, with 13 bases sitting between them. CDR3 length: 15 amino acids. For the CDR3, the DNA is TGCGCCAGCAGCCCCTCAGCGCGGACGAACACTGAAGCTTTCTTT. It is translated as CASSPSARTNTEAFF.

As DNA, the CDR3 is TGTGCCTGGAGTGTAGCGGGGCTGTACTATGGCTACACCTTC. Translated: CAWSVAGLYYGYTF. The rearrangement uses TRBV30 and TRBJ1-2, with D maybe TRBD1 (5 bases). From germline, CDR1 is GTSNPN and CDR2 SVGIG (reference sequence). The CDR3 has 14 amino acids. The V gene lost 0 bases and the J gene lost 3 bases, with 11 bases spanning the gap.

This chain connects TRBV24-1 to TRBJ2-5; 15 bases fit TRBD2. Germline CDR1 and CDR2: KGHDR and SFDVKD. V shed 5 bases, J shed 11 bases, and the junction held 11 bases outside the gene matches. The CDR3 sequence is 16 residues long. The CDR3 protein is CATSARTSGGVNEQYF. In nucleotides, the CDR3 is TGTGCCACCAGTGCCAGGACTAGCGGGGGGGTTAATGAGCAGTACTTC.

CDR3 bases: TGTGCCAGCACTGGACTGCTCTCTGGAAACACCATATATTTT. It translates to CASTGLLSGNTIYF. The chain couples TRBV6-2 or TRBV6-3 to TRBJ1-3; D not resolved. The V and J ends lost 7 bases and 0 bases respectively, with 10 bases between them. The germline V gene has CDR1 MNHEY and CDR2 SVGEGT. The CDR3 length is 14 residues.

This clonotype was counted a single time. J is TRBJ2-5 and V is TRBV6-1; TRBD1 aligns across 12 bases. The J segment lost 0 bases and the V segment lost 5 bases, leaving 7 bases of the junction unmatched. CDR3 length: 17 residues. Germline-derived CDR1 and CDR2 are MNHNS and SASEGT. CDR3 nucleotides: TGTGCCAGCAGTCTAGGGGGACAGGGGGCGGACCAAGAGACCCAGTACTTC. Its translation: CASSLGGQGADQETQYF.

The table lists this clonotype with many counts. J is TRBJ2-6 and V is TRBV20-1; 8 nucleotides agree with TRBD2. J lost 2 bases, V lost 3 bases, and 3 bases had no gene match. In germline, CDR1 is DFQATT, CDR2 SNEGSKA (reference sequence). The CDR3 length is 15 residues. CDR3 loop: CSARRGEAGANVLTF. As DNA, the CDR3 is TGCAGTGCTAGGCGGGGGGAAGCTGGGGCCAACGTCCTGACTTTC.

This clonotype was seen a single time. The rearrangement uses TRBV9 and TRBJ2-3; D ambiguous. Germline-derived CDR1 and CDR2 are SGDLS and YYNGEE. The CDR3 consists of 14 residues. V was pared by 4 bases and J by 1 base, with 10 bases between. The CDR3 protein is CASSTETGTDTQYF. Written as DNA, the CDR3 is TGTGCCAGCAGCACAGAGACGGGCACAGATACGCAGTATTTT.

This clonotype was observed many times. The chain recombines TRBV7-2 with TRBJ1-2, with D possibly TRBD1 on 5 matching bases. The CDR3 covers 13 residues. Trimming shortened V by 4 bases and J by 7 bases, and 13 bases separated the two germline ends. Per germline, CDR1 SGHTA and CDR2 FQGNSA. CDR3 protein: CASSWGFQGGYTF. As DNA, the CDR3 is TGTGCCAGCAGCTGGGGGTTTCAGGGTGGCTACACCTTC.

This clonotype occurred a few times. V and J are TRBV7-3 and TRBJ2-1, with 12 bases identical to TRBD1. The CDR3 contains 16 residues. J gave up 12 bases and V 5 bases, and 14 bases lay outside the gene matches. In germline, CDR1 is SGHTA, CDR2 FQGTGA. CDR3 nucleotide sequence: TGTGCCAGCAGCCTCGGGGGACAGGGGGCCCTACAAAGGCAGTTCTTC. It encodes CASSLGGQGALQRQFF.

The gene calls are TRBV12-3 or TRBV12-4 and TRBJ1-2, with D hard to call. The CDR3 loop spans 13 amino acids. V lost 3 bases, J lost 8 bases, and 13 bases lay in between. CDR3 DNA: TGTGCCAGCAGTTTGAGAGTGAATGGCGGCTACACCTTC. Its translation: CASSLRVNGGYTF.